Below are 32 T cell receptor beta chains sequenced from a single sample in a study of blood T cell repertoires in COVID-19. Method: immunoSEQ multiplex PCR; TCRdb's copy keeps in-frame clones and lacks some. Here the sample spans some 300,000 clones, over 85% being singletons. Sequencing was done on a sample of PBMCs or T cells enriched from blood (not recorded which). The receptors shown here come from a woman between 50 and 59 years old who had been exposed to COVID-19.

The chain has TRBV6-5 and TRBJ2-7; D perhaps matches TRBD1 (5 bases). CDR3 length: 13 residues. Trimming shortened V by 5 bases and J by 5 bases, and 13 bases separated the two germline ends. CDR1 is MNHEY and CDR2 is SVGAGI in the germline V gene. The DNA for the CDR3 is TGTGCCAGCAGTCCCCGGCAGGGCCACGAGCAGTACTTC. Its protein product is CASSPRQGHEQYF.

V is TRBV28 and J is TRBJ1-2; possibly TRBD1 for D (5 bases). V lost 3 bases and J 0 bases, leaving 17 bases between the germline ends. The CDR3 has 17 amino acids. CDR1 is MDHEN, CDR2 SYDVKM, per germline. The CDR3, as DNA: TGTGCCAGCAGTTTCCCAAAAACGACAGCCACTAACTATGGCTACACCTTC. It is translated as CASSFPKTTATNYGYTF.

The chain employs TRBV5-1 and TRBJ1-1; D is unclear. The CDR3 has 13 residues. Deletions cut 5 bases from V and 5 bases from J, with 13 bases between. The germline V gene encodes CDR1 SGHRS and CDR2 YFSETQ. Here the CDR3 reads CASSHSGSTEAFF. For the CDR3, the DNA is TGCGCCAGCAGTCATTCGGGGAGTACTGAAGCTTTCTTT.

The V gene is TRBV6-5, the J gene TRBJ1-1; 9 nucleotides line up with TRBD1. The CDR3 runs 15 residues. With 6 bases clipped from V and 1 base from J, the junction kept 6 bases outside the gene matches. Germline V gene sequence: CDR1 MNHEY, CDR2 SVGAGI. DNA for the CDR3: TGTGCCAGCAGCTGGACAGGGGCCCCGAACACTGAAGCTTTCTTT. Protein product: CASSWTGAPNTEAFF.

For this clone: This CDR3 is also generated by other DNA sequences in the sample. The chain recombines TRBV5-1 with TRBJ2-2; D is perhaps TRBD2 (5 bases). Germline loops: CDR1 SGHRS, CDR2 YFSETQ. The CDR3 loop spans 13 amino acids. Trimming left V 0 bases short and J 6 bases short, with 6 bases between. CDR3: CASSLVGAGELFF. In DNA, the CDR3 is TGCGCCAGCAGCTTGGTCGGGGCCGGGGAGCTGTTTTTT.

The chain employs TRBV28 and TRBJ2-1; no clear D. The germline V and J ends were trimmed by 1 base and 4 bases, with 5 bases remaining between them. This CDR3 contains 13 residues. The V gene's germline CDR1 is MDHEN and CDR2 SYDVKM. CDR3 sequence: CASSLSQYNEQFF. CDR3 bases: TGTGCCAGCAGTTTATCCCAGTACAATGAGCAGTTCTTC.

V usage is TRBV6-4 and J usage is TRBJ2-2, with 10 bases that match TRBD1. CDR1 MRHNA and CDR2 SNTAGT come from the germline V gene. Germline trimming cut 4 bases from V and 6 bases from J; bases unmatched to any gene: 14. The CDR3 runs 18 residues. CDR3 nucleotide sequence: TGTGCCAGCAGTGTCACTAGCCCGACAGGGGGCAGGTCCGGGGAGCTGTTTTTT. This translates into CASSVTSPTGGRSGELFF.

This chain uses TRBV28 with TRBJ1-4, with D possibly matching TRBD1 (6 bases). Trimming pared 7 bases from V and 7 bases from J, leaving 19 bases between. From germline, CDR1 is MDHEN and CDR2 SYDVKM. This CDR3 comprises 15 residues. This CDR3 is CASTPGGAKIEKLFF. CDR3 nucleotide sequence: TGTGCCAGCACCCCGGGGGGGGCGAAAATTGAAAAACTGTTTTTT. Based on the CDR3 plus reference TRBV28 and TRBJ1-4, the full variable domain is DVKVTQSSRYLVKRTGEKVFLECVQDMDHENMFWYRQDPGLGLRLIYFSYDVKMKEKGDIPEGYSVSREKKERFSLILESASTNQTSMYLCASTPGGAKIEKLFFGSGTQLSVL.

The V call is TRBV6-5, the J call TRBJ1-2; 9 bases fit TRBD1. The CDR3 runs 15 residues. Germline trimming cut 6 bases from V and 5 bases from J; bases unmatched to any gene: 10. Germline V CDR1 and CDR2: MNHEY, SVGAGI. The CDR3 coding sequence is TGTGCCAGCAGGGTAGGGACAGGGTACGGGTATGGCTACACCTTC. Amino acid sequence: CASRVGTGYGYGYTF.

The chain employs TRBV7-9 and TRBJ1-2; 8 nucleotides line up with TRBD1. CDR1 is SEHNR and CDR2 is FQNEAQ in the germline V gene (reference sequence). The CDR3 is made up of 18 amino acids. V was clipped by 4 bases and J by 5 bases; unmatched bases: 18. Here the CDR3 reads CASSSRTGSSAGFYGYTF. CDR3 sequence (DNA): TGTGCCAGCAGCTCCCGGACAGGGTCTTCGGCGGGATTTTATGGCTACACCTTC.

V usage is TRBV28 and J usage is TRBJ1-5, with TRBD1 identical over 9 bases. CDR3 length equals 16 residues. V gave up 2 bases and J gave up 4 bases; unmatched junction bases: 6. From germline, CDR1 is MDHEN and CDR2 SYDVKM. CDR3 sequence reads: CASSLSGTGLNQPQHF. The CDR3 DNA follows: TGTGCCAGCAGTTTAAGTGGGACAGGGCTTAATCAGCCCCAGCATTTT.

This chain links TRBV28 with TRBJ1-1, with 7 bases fitting TRBD1. With 6 bases clipped from V and 6 bases from J, the junction kept 4 bases outside the gene matches. The CDR3 runs 12 residues. In germline, CDR1 is MDHEN, CDR2 SYDVKM. This CDR3 reads CASSVGGSEAFF. The DNA of the CDR3 is TGTGCCAGCAGCGTAGGGGGCTCTGAAGCTTTCTTT.

The J gene is TRBJ2-5, the V gene TRBV18, with D unclear. The CDR3 covers 13 residues. CDR1 and CDR2 (germline): KGHSH, LQKENI. Deletions cut 6 bases from V and 2 bases from J, with 10 bases between. CDR3 loop: CASSRNLQETQYF. CDR3 DNA: TGTGCCAGCTCGCGGAACCTACAAGAGACCCAGTACTTC.

The V gene is TRBV5-4, the J gene TRBJ2-1; D remains unclear. The V and J ends lost 1 base and 7 bases respectively, with 12 bases between them. The CDR3 runs to 14 residues. The germline V gene encodes CDR1 SGHNT and CDR2 YYREEE (reference sequence). CDR3 DNA sequence: TGTGCCAGCAGCTTGTACGGTAGCAGTAATGAGCAGTTCTTC. Translation gives CASSLYGSSNEQFF.

The V and J genes are TRBV3-1 (or the pseudogene TRBV3-2) and TRBJ2-7; 11 bases are shared with TRBD2. V shed 6 bases, J shed 3 bases, and the junction held 7 bases outside the gene matches. The length of the CDR3 is 15 residues. Per germline, CDR1 LGHDT and CDR2 YNNKEL (reference sequence). The CDR3 here is CASRPRLAGHYEQYF. CDR3 DNA sequence: TGTGCCAGCAGACCTCGACTAGCGGGGCACTACGAGCAGTACTTC.

The CDR3 DNA sequence: TGTGCCAGTAGTAGACGACAGGGGGATACCGGGGAGCTGTTTTTT. It yields the protein CASSRRQGDTGELFF. The chain recombines TRBV19 with TRBJ2-2; 9 nucleotides agree with TRBD1. V trimming: 4 bases; J trimming: 5 bases; junction bases outside the gene matches: 5. This CDR3 contains 15 residues. From germline, CDR1 is LNHDA and CDR2 SQIVND (reference sequence).

This chain links TRBV18 with TRBJ2-3; TRBD1 aligns across 10 bases. The CDR3 length is 15 residues. CDR1 and CDR2 from the germline V gene are KGHSH and LQKENI. Trimming removed 4 bases from V and 2 bases from J; junction bases left unmatched: 3. CDR3 nucleotides: TGTGCCAGCTCACTGGGACAGGGGATCACAGATACGCAGTATTTT. Its translation: CASSLGQGITDTQYF.

The chain joins TRBV9 to TRBJ2-7; D may be TRBD2 (5 bases). Trimming removed 0 bases at V and 5 bases at J, with 12 bases between. Per the germline V gene, CDR1 is SGDLS and CDR2 is YYNGEE. The CDR3 has 14 amino acids. CDR3 nucleotide sequence: TGTGCCAGCAGCGTAGGGGGTCTCGGGGACGAGCAGTACTTC. Residues: CASSVGGLGDEQYF.

The V gene is TRBV18, the J gene TRBJ2-7, with 10 bases identical to TRBD1. The CDR3 sequence is 14 residues long. CDR1 and CDR2 from the germline V gene are KGHSH and LQKENI. The junction had 2 bases not matched to a gene; V was cut back by 3 bases and J by 3 bases. CDR3 nucleotides: TGTGCCAGCTCACCGCGGACAGGGGGCTACGAGCAGTACTTC. This translates into CASSPRTGGYEQYF.

The V call is TRBV19, the J call TRBJ1-1; 7 nucleotides line up with TRBD1. Germline CDR1 is LNHDA and CDR2 is SQIVND (reference sequence). CDR3 size: 14 residues. With 5 bases clipped from V and 1 base from J, the junction kept 4 bases outside the gene matches. The CDR3, as DNA: TGTGCCAGTAGTGCCGACAGGGAGAACACTGAAGCTTTCTTT. This gives the protein CASSADRENTEAFF.

To note about this clone: At one of its ends the junction is not consistent with the germline gene, which may arise from a read error. This sequence joins TRBV7-7 and TRBJ2-2; D ambiguous. This CDR3 has 13 amino acids. The germline V gene encodes CDR1 SSHAT and CDR2 FNYEAQ (reference sequence). DNA of the CDR3: TGTGCTAGCAGCTTAGAGAGCTCCGGGGAGCTGTTTTTT. Its protein product is CASSLESSGELFF.

The rearrangement links TRBV6-6 to TRBJ2-7; TRBD2 matches at 8 bases. V lost 5 bases, J lost 1 base, and 13 bases stayed unmatched. CDR1 MNHNY and CDR2 SVGAGI come from the germline V gene (reference sequence). The CDR3 has 17 residues. This CDR3 reads CASSQSGGQGRSYEQYF. In DNA form, the CDR3 reads TGTGCCAGCAGTCAGAGCGGGGGCCAGGGCAGGTCCTACGAGCAGTACTTC.

This chain links TRBV2 with TRBJ1-4; 8 bases line up with TRBD1. Germline CDR1 SNHLY, CDR2 FYNNEI. This CDR3 comprises 16 residues. Trimming cost V 5 bases and J 0 bases; bases outside gene matches: 5. The CDR3 reads CASSPPGQATNEKLFF. CDR3 sequence (DNA): TGTGCCAGCAGTCCTCCGGGACAGGCAACTAATGAAAAACTGTTTTTT.

This clone was observed a single time. CDR3 loop: CASSLVPSGDNTGELFF. Here the CDR3 DNA reads TGCGCCAGCAGCTTGGTCCCTAGCGGGGATAACACCGGGGAGCTGTTTTTT. The V gene is TRBV5-1, the J gene TRBJ2-2; 9 bases align to TRBD2. CDR3 size: 17 residues. CDR1 is SGHRS and CDR2 is YFSETQ in the germline V gene. V lost 0 bases and J lost 2; bases outside the gene matches: 5. Variable domain in full (rest from reference TRBV5-1 and TRBJ2-2): KAGVTQTPRYLIKTRGQQVTLSCSPISGHRSVSWYQQTPGQGLQFLFEYFSETQRNKGNFPGRFSGRQFSNSRSEMNVSTLELGDSALYLCASSLVPSGDNTGELFFGEGSRLTVL.

J is TRBJ1-5 and V is TRBV4-1; tentatively, D is TRBD1 (5 bases). The CDR3 runs 13 residues. V was shortened by 8 bases and J by 6 bases, with 14 bases between the two germline ends. In germline, CDR1 is MGHRA, CDR2 YSYEKL. The DNA of the CDR3 is TGCGCCAGCTCACGGGGGTTGGGTCAGCCCCAGCATTTT. Amino acids: CASSRGLGQPQHF.

J is TRBJ1-2 and V is TRBV10-3; D is undetermined. Germline values: CDR1 ENHRY, CDR2 SYGVKD. The V end lost 7 bases, the J end lost 4 bases, and 19 bases lay between the germline ends. The CDR3 consists of 15 residues. Here the CDR3 DNA reads TGTGCCATCATCGACCCGGGAAGAGGAATCTATGGCTACACCTTC. Amino acids: CAIIDPGRGIYGYTF.

This chain connects TRBV28 to TRBJ1-2; no clear D gene. This CDR3 comprises 12 residues. V was clipped by 5 bases and J by 8 bases, with 12 bases between them. Germline V gene data show CDR1 as MDHEN and CDR2 as SYDVKM. The CDR3 sequence is CASSRGRGGYTF. DNA for the CDR3: TGTGCCAGCAGTCGTGGGCGTGGCGGCTACACCTTC.

V gene TRBV30 combines with J gene TRBJ1-1; maybe TRBD1 (6 bases). Deletions cut 1 base from V and 4 bases from J, with 10 bases between. CDR1 and CDR2 from the germline V gene are GTSNPN and SVGIG (reference sequence). The CDR3 consists of 13 residues. DNA of the CDR3: TGTGCCTGGAGTGCGGTGGGGGCCACTGAAGCTTTCTTT. This gives the protein CAWSAVGATEAFF. The variable domain in full, completed from reference TRBV30 and TRBJ1-1, reads SQTIHQWPATLVQPVGSPLSLECTVEGTSNPNLYWYRQAAGRGLQLLFYSVGIGQISSEVPQNLSASRPQDRQFILSSKKLLLSDSGFYLCAWSAVGATEAFFGQGTRLTVV.

The chain carries TRBV28 and TRBJ1-2; 8 bases map to TRBD1. The CDR3 extends over 12 amino acids. Germline CDR1 is MDHEN and CDR2 is SYDVKM. J gave up 5 bases and V 10 bases, and 6 bases lay outside the gene matches. The CDR3 DNA reads as TGTGCCACCGAGGACAGGGATTATGGCTACACCTTC. It translates to CATEDRDYGYTF.

V is TRBV19 and J is TRBJ1-1; possible D gene TRBD1, 5 bases. Germline V gene data show CDR1 as LNHDA and CDR2 as SQIVND (reference sequence). This CDR3 is built from 17 residues. V dropped 2 bases and J dropped 1 base, with 17 bases sitting between them. The CDR3 is CASSIRPNGHRNTEAFF. The CDR3, as DNA: TGTGCCAGTAGTATAAGACCGAATGGACACAGGAACACTGAAGCTTTCTTT.

The chain recombines TRBV5-1 with TRBJ1-2; 11 bases agree with TRBD1. The V segment lost 4 bases and the J segment 7 bases; nucleotides outside the gene matches: 3. The CDR3 sequence is 13 residues long. Per germline, CDR1 SGHRS and CDR2 YFSETQ. CDR3 DNA sequence: TGCGCCAGCAGCCGGGACAGGGGGTTTGGCTACACCTTC. It codes for CASSRDRGFGYTF.

The chain carries TRBV9 and TRBJ2-5, with D perhaps TRBD2 (5 bases). Germline values: CDR1 SGDLS, CDR2 YYNGEE. CDR3 length: 16 residues. The germline V and J ends were trimmed by 4 bases and 5 bases, with 21 bases remaining between them. CDR3 sequence: CASSPERGSKPETQYF. CDR3 sequence (DNA): TGTGCCAGCAGCCCCGAACGAGGGTCTAAACCCGAGACCCAGTACTTC.